The next 19 T cell receptor beta chains were all read from a single sample in a study of CD8 T cells in ankylosing spondylitis. TCRdb re-called the 5' RACE reads through MiXCR, storing one row per CDR3 protein. The top ten clones hold approximately 0.99% of a sample with some 340,000 distinct CDR3 sequences, about 15% of them seen once. Source material: blood, either unsorted or a sorted T cell fraction (not recorded which). Receptor source: a male donor with ankylosing spondylitis or in good health (not recorded which).

This clonotype was recorded many times. The genes are TRBV20-1 and TRBJ2-7; weak D call: TRBD2 (6 bases). Per the germline V gene, CDR1 is DFQATT and CDR2 is SNEGSKA (reference sequence). The V gene lost 3 bases and the J gene lost 4 bases, with 16 bases spanning the gap. The CDR3 covers 14 residues. The CDR3 spells CSASKEGIVYEQYF. For the CDR3, the DNA is TGCAGTGCTAGTAAGGAGGGAATCGTATACGAGCAGTACTTC.

This clonotype occurred a few times. The chain carries TRBV12-3 or TRBV12-4 and TRBJ1-5; 7 bases align to TRBD1. J was trimmed by 0 bases and V by 3 bases; bases with no gene match: 2. The length of the CDR3 is 15 residues. In DNA, the CDR3 is TGTGCCAGCAGTTTGACAGGGCTTAGCAATCAGCCCCAGCATTTT. This sequence encodes CASSLTGLSNQPQHF.

The chain is built from TRBV12-3 or TRBV12-4 and TRBJ1-3; D not certain. The CDR3 totals 12 residues. V lost 0 bases to trimming and J lost 10 bases, with 7 bases between them. The CDR3 DNA is TGTGCCAGCAGTTTAGCCTACGCGACCATATATTTT. Its protein is CASSLAYATIYF.

This clonotype has a handful of counts. The V gene is TRBV9, the J gene TRBJ2-5, with D possibly matching TRBD2 (6 bases). The ends were cut back, 0 bases at V and 5 bases at J, with 14 bases in the middle. CDR1 is SGDLS, CDR2 YYNGEE, per germline. This CDR3 has 15 residues. DNA for the CDR3: TGTGCCAGCAGCGTAGAGGTTAGCCGGGGGGAGACCCAGTACTTC. Translating it yields CASSVEVSRGETQYF.

This clonotype was picked up many times. The CDR3 here is CASSDRDRASYGEKLFF. As DNA, the CDR3 is TGTGCCAGCAGCGACCGGGACAGGGCCAGTTATGGTGAAAAACTGTTTTTT. The rearrangement links TRBV2 to TRBJ1-4, with 9 bases identical to TRBD1. The CDR3 consists of 17 residues. CDR1 and CDR2 from the germline V gene are SNHLY and FYNNEI. J was trimmed by 7 bases and V by 6 bases; bases with no gene match: 15.

V gene TRBV15 combines with J gene TRBJ2-5, with D maybe TRBD1 (6 bases). The germline V and J ends were trimmed by 1 base and 0 bases, with 15 bases remaining between them. Germline values: CDR1 LNHNV, CDR2 YYDKDF (reference sequence). The CDR3 runs 17 residues. The CDR3 region has the DNA TGTGCCACCAGCAGAGCAGGGGACCCACTGAACCAAGAGACCCAGTACTTC. It yields the protein CATSRAGDPLNQETQYF.

In its sample, this clonotype was seen a few times. This sequence joins TRBV10-3 and TRBJ2-2; unclear D gene. CDR1 ENHRY and CDR2 SYGVKD come from the germline V gene. The V gene lost 11 bases and the J gene lost 2 bases, with 12 bases spanning the gap. The CDR3 covers 13 residues. The CDR3 is CAVAGVNTGELFF. The CDR3 DNA follows: TGTGCCGTAGCAGGAGTAAACACCGGGGAGCTGTTTTTT.

The rearrangement joins TRBV12-3 or TRBV12-4 to TRBJ2-1; 7 nucleotides line up with TRBD1. J gave up 9 bases and V 5 bases, and 10 bases lay outside the gene matches. The length of the CDR3 is 14 residues. CDR3: CASSKRDRNFEQFF. CDR3 sequence (DNA): TGTGCCAGCAGTAAAAGGGACAGAAACTTTGAGCAGTTCTTC.

This clonotype was recorded a few times. The J gene is TRBJ1-2, the V gene TRBV5-1, with D uncertain. The CDR3 is 15 residues long. Trimming took off 0 bases at V and 3 bases at J, with 12 bases between the two ends. The germline V gene encodes CDR1 SGHRS and CDR2 YFSETQ. The CDR3 protein is CASSLELSTYYGYTF. CDR3 nucleotide sequence: TGCGCCAGCAGCTTGGAGTTGAGTACTTACTATGGCTACACCTTC.

The CDR3 DNA reads as TGTGCCAGCAGTCCCGGGGGGGGTCTGGATTTCTTT. Translated, it gives CASSPGGGLDFF. The chain recombines TRBV12-3 or TRBV12-4 with TRBJ1-1, with TRBD1 as a possible D gene (5 bases). The V end was cut by 5 bases, the J end by 13 bases, with 17 bases between. This CDR3 region has 12 residues.

The V call is TRBV5-1, the J call TRBJ2-1, with D maybe TRBD2 (6 bases). Trimming took off 4 bases at V and 8 bases at J, with 22 bases between the two ends. CDR3 length: 16 amino acids. Germline V lookup: CDR1 SGHRS, CDR2 YFSETQ. DNA of the CDR3: TGCGCCAGCAGCCTGGGCGGGACTCACTCGGTCGATGAGCAGTTCTTC. It encodes CASSLGGTHSVDEQFF.

The gene calls are TRBV3-1 and TRBJ1-1, with 9 bases identical to TRBD1. The CDR3 extends over 14 amino acids. Germline V CDR1 and CDR2: LGHDT, YNNKEL (reference sequence). V gave up 3 bases and J gave up 4 bases; unmatched junction bases: 3. CDR3 DNA: TGTGCCAGCAGCCAGTCGGACAGGGGCACTGAAGCTTTCTTT. It codes for CASSQSDRGTEAFF.

This clonotype turned up a few times. At one end the junction does not follow the germline gene, possibly because of a read error. The genes are TRBV7-8 and TRBJ2-7; D remains ambiguous. This CDR3 is 13 amino acids long. Germline CDR1 is SGHVS and CDR2 is FQNEAQ. The CDR3 sequence is CASSLMQASTPDF. The DNA for the CDR3 is TGTGCCAGCAGCTTAATGCAAGCGTCTACACCTGACTTC.

V is TRBV12-3 or TRBV12-4 and J is TRBJ2-1; 7 nucleotides align to TRBD1. This CDR3 region has 17 residues. The V and J ends lost 5 bases and 5 bases, in that order; junction bases with no gene match: 15. CDR3 DNA: TGTGCCAGCAGTCGAACCGGTCCGGGACAGCCCAACAATGAGCAGTTCTTC. Translation: CASSRTGPGQPNNEQFF.

This rearrangement joins TRBV4-2 to TRBJ1-3; D is perhaps TRBD1 (5 bases). The V end was cut by 1 base, the J end by 0 bases, with 7 bases between. CDR1 is LGHNA and CDR2 is YNFKEQ in the germline V gene. This CDR3 contains 15 residues. The DNA for the CDR3 is TGTGCCAGCAGCCAAGGCCAGGGCTCTGGAAACACCATATATTTT. Translation gives CASSQGQGSGNTIYF.

This clonotype was found a few times. The chain carries TRBV12-3 or TRBV12-4 and TRBJ2-2, with D unresolved. The CDR3 runs to 13 residues. V was trimmed by 1 base and J by 6 bases, leaving 6 bases between them. The CDR3 coding sequence is TGTGCCAGCAGTTTAGGAGTAGCCGGGGAGCTGTTTTTT. Translating it yields CASSLGVAGELFF.

This clonotype turned up a few times. This chain links TRBV29-1 with TRBJ2-1; TRBD2 is a possible D gene (6 bases). Trimming stripped 5 bases from V and 6 bases from J, with 11 bases between. The CDR3 is made up of 12 amino acids. Looked up from germline, CDR1 is SQVTM and CDR2 is ANQGSEA. This CDR3 reads CSVLDSGNEQFF. The CDR3 region has the DNA TGCAGCGTTTTGGATAGCGGCAATGAGCAGTTCTTC.

This clonotype was recorded many times. The chain joins TRBV29-1 to TRBJ2-3; 7 bases line up with TRBD1. CDR3 length: 14 residues. Germline V CDR1 and CDR2: SQVTM, ANQGSEA. V gave up 4 bases and J gave up 10 bases; unmatched junction bases: 14. In DNA form, the CDR3 reads TGCAGCGTTGCCGGGACAGCATCGAAGTTAGCGCAGTATTTT. It is translated as CSVAGTASKLAQYF.

The rearrangement joins TRBV7-9 to TRBJ1-2, with D perhaps matching TRBD1 (5 bases). CDR3 length equals 15 residues. The germline gives CDR1 SEHNR, CDR2 FQNEAQ (reference sequence). The V gene lost 4 bases and the J gene lost 7 bases, with 19 bases spanning the gap. The CDR3 is CASSSSGTNGGGYTF. CDR3 DNA: TGTGCCAGCAGCTCATCCGGGACGAACGGTGGTGGCTACACCTTC.